One and the same sample provided the 21 T cell receptor beta chains below, sequenced in a study of cytomegalovirus exposure and HLA in healthy donors. Both 60 Vbeta primers and 13 Jbeta primers went into the PCR. TCRdb keeps only in-frame clones here, not all; method: immunoSEQ multiplex PCR. The sample yields hundreds of thousands of clones, 76% seen once. The specimen was PBMCs. The receptors here all came from a man aged 18 to 29 in good health and CMV-seronegative.

V and J are TRBV7-9 and TRBJ1-2; 7 nucleotides agree with TRBD1. The germline V gene has CDR1 SEHNR and CDR2 FQNEAQ (reference sequence). The CDR3 runs 14 residues. Unmatched junction bases numbered 7, after V lost 1 base and J lost 8 bases. CDR3 nucleotides: TGTGCCAGCAGCTTAGAAAAGGGGGCGTACGGCTACACCTTC. Its translation: CASSLEKGAYGYTF.

The V and J genes are TRBV7-9 and TRBJ2-5, with 8 bases fitting TRBD2. V trimming: 5 bases; J trimming: 5 bases; junction bases outside the gene matches: 19. The CDR3 totals 18 residues. From germline, CDR1 is SEHNR and CDR2 FQNEAQ (reference sequence). The CDR3, as DNA: TGTGCCAGCAGCCATTTGGGACTAGGGCAAGTTGGATCGGAGACCCAGTACTTC. Translating it yields CASSHLGLGQVGSETQYF.

Of note for this clone: A read error may account for a junction end that differs from germline. The chain recombines TRBV30 with TRBJ2-1; 10 bases are a match to TRBD2. The V gene's germline CDR1 is GTSNPN and CDR2 SVGIG (reference sequence). The length of the CDR3 is 16 residues. The CDR3 DNA reads TGTGCCTGGAGTGGAGAACTAGCGGGGATCTACAATGAGCAGCTCTTC. Protein product: CAWSGELAGIYNEQLF.

The V and J genes are TRBV6-1 and TRBJ1-5; TRBD1 aligns across 7 bases. Germline V gene data show CDR1 as MNHNS and CDR2 as SASEGT. The CDR3 has 14 residues. Germline trimming cut 6 bases from V and 7 bases from J; bases unmatched to any gene: 9. Written as DNA, the CDR3 is TGTGCCAGCAGGTTAACAGGGGTAGGGCAGCCCCAGCATTTT. As protein: CASRLTGVGQPQHF.

V usage is TRBV5-1 and J usage is TRBJ2-2; the match to TRBD2 covers 9 bases. CDR3 size: 15 residues. The J segment lost 6 bases and the V segment lost 2 bases, leaving 5 bases of the junction unmatched. Germline V gene sequence: CDR1 SGHRS, CDR2 YFSETQ. The CDR3 DNA reads TGCGCCAGCAGCTTCCTAGCGGGATTACCCGGGGAGCTGTTTTTT. As protein: CASSFLAGLPGELFF.

The chain links TRBV28 to TRBJ2-1, with TRBD2 matching over 7 bases. Germline lookup yields CDR1 MDHEN and CDR2 SYDVKM. With V trimmed by 6 bases and J by 0 bases, 8 bases remained unmatched. The length of the CDR3 is 16 residues. CDR3 region: CASSPHGGGSYNEQFF. CDR3 sequence (DNA): TGTGCCAGCAGCCCCCATGGGGGGGGCTCCTACAATGAGCAGTTCTTC.

The V gene is TRBV5-6, the J gene TRBJ2-3; D not resolved. The CDR3 spans 15 residues. CDR1 and CDR2 (germline): SGHDT, YYEEEE. The V and J ends lost 0 bases and 4 bases respectively, with 12 bases between them. The DNA of the CDR3 is TGTGCCAGCAGCTTGGAACGGTCTGTCGCAGATACGCAGTATTTT. Translation gives CASSLERSVADTQYF.

The chain employs TRBV6-1 and TRBJ1-2, with 12 bases that match TRBD1. The CDR3 has 15 amino acids. The germline V gene encodes CDR1 MNHNS and CDR2 SASEGT. V lost 6 bases and J lost 2; bases outside the gene matches: 4. As DNA, the CDR3 is TGTGCCAGCAGGCCCGGGACAGGGGGCAACTATGGCTACACCTTC. As protein: CASRPGTGGNYGYTF.

With respect to this clone: Relative to the germline gene, one junction end is altered; a read error may explain this. V and J are TRBV7-9 and TRBJ2-1; perhaps TRBD2 as D (7 bases). This CDR3 has 11 amino acids. The germline V gene has CDR1 SEHNR and CDR2 FQNEAQ (reference sequence). CDR3 sequence reads: CSSLGGERGFF. In DNA, the CDR3 is TGTTCCAGCCTAGGGGGGGAACGGGGATTCTTC.

The rearrangement uses TRBV7-2 and TRBJ2-2; 7 bases are shared with TRBD1. Germline assignment: CDR1 SGHTA and CDR2 FQGNSA. The CDR3 contains 16 residues. The junction had 6 bases not matched to a gene; V was cut back by 2 bases and J by 3 bases. CDR3 coding DNA: TGTGCCAGCAGCTTAATGACAGGGAGTTACACCGGGGAGCTGTTTTTT. Translating it yields CASSLMTGSYTGELFF.

The chain couples TRBV10-3 to TRBJ1-2; D may be TRBD1 (6 bases). The germline V gene has CDR1 ENHRY and CDR2 SYGVKD. V was cut by 6 bases and J by 2 bases, with 16 bases left in between. The CDR3 loop spans 15 amino acids. CDR3 residues: CAISEGIDRNYGYTF. Written as DNA, the CDR3 is TGTGCCATCAGCGAAGGAATTGACAGGAACTATGGCTACACCTTC.

This chain joins TRBV7-9 and TRBJ2-7; TRBD1 aligns across 9 bases. Germline loops: CDR1 SEHNR, CDR2 FQNEAQ (reference sequence). V shed 5 bases and J 7 bases; nucleotides not matched to a gene: 3. CDR3 size: 12 residues. In DNA form, the CDR3 reads TGTGCCAGCAGCCCTGGGACAGGGGAGCAGTACTTC. Protein sequence: CASSPGTGEQYF.

In its sample, this clone was seen once. The chain recombines TRBV27 with TRBJ2-5; 7 nucleotides match TRBD1. The end of the DNA is better explained by TRBJ2-7, so the J call may be wrong. CDR1 and CDR2 from the germline V gene are MNHEY and SMNVEV (reference sequence). The CDR3 length is 14 residues. CDR3 DNA sequence: TGTGCCAGCAGTCTAAGGGACAGATCCTACGAGCAGTACTTC. It is translated as CASSLRDRSYEQYF.

The chain uses TRBV5-1 and TRBJ2-3; 8 bases are a match to TRBD1. The CDR3 spans 16 residues. Germline CDR1 and CDR2: SGHRS and YFSETQ. Trimming removed 4 bases from V and 4 bases from J; junction bases left unmatched: 11. The DNA for the CDR3 is TGCGCCAGCAGCCCGTGGGAACAGGGGGATTCAGATACGCAGTATTTT. Protein product: CASSPWEQGDSDTQYF.

This chain uses TRBV29-1 with TRBJ2-1; 9 bases agree with TRBD2. Trimming removed 5 bases from V and 4 bases from J; junction bases left unmatched: 9. The CDR3 extends over 15 amino acids. CDR1 SQVTM and CDR2 ANQGSEA come from the germline V gene. CDR3 bases: TGCAGCGTTCTCACAACTAGCGGGTTTTACAATGAGCAGTTCTTC. Its protein product is CSVLTTSGFYNEQFF.

The gene calls are TRBV30 and TRBJ2-7; D possibly corresponds to TRBD2 (5 bases). Germline assignment: CDR1 GTSNPN and CDR2 SVGIG (reference sequence). The CDR3 spans 14 residues. V lost 1 base, J lost 6 bases, and 16 bases lay in between. CDR3 protein: CAWSAGVGLSEQYF. CDR3 in DNA: TGTGCCTGGAGTGCCGGGGTTGGGCTTAGCGAGCAGTACTTC.

The genes are TRBV5-8 and TRBJ2-7; possible D gene TRBD2, 5 bases. CDR1 and CDR2 from the germline V gene are SGHTS and YDEGEE. The CDR3 is made up of 17 amino acids. V shed 4 bases and J shed 2 bases, with 22 bases lying between them. This CDR3 is CASSPGTPQRRTYEQYF. CDR3 in DNA: TGTGCCAGCAGCCCGGGCACCCCCCAGCGGAGAACCTACGAGCAGTACTTC.

This chain uses TRBV2 with TRBJ2-7, with 7 nucleotides matching TRBD1. CDR1 and CDR2 from the germline V gene are SNHLY and FYNNEI. After removal of 5 bases from V and 3 bases from J, the junction contained 7 bases not matched to a gene. CDR3 size: 14 residues. The CDR3 loop is CASSRQGEGYEQYF. The CDR3 DNA is TGTGCCAGCAGTCGACAGGGTGAGGGCTACGAGCAGTACTTC.

The V gene is TRBV19, the J gene TRBJ2-2, with unresolved D. Germline CDR1 and CDR2: LNHDA and SQIVND (reference sequence). The CDR3 totals 13 residues. V was cut by 3 bases and J by 4 bases, with 6 bases left in between. This CDR3 reads CASSIKSTGELFF. The CDR3, as DNA: TGTGCCAGTAGTATCAAGAGCACCGGGGAGCTGTTTTTT.

The chain joins TRBV5-1 to TRBJ2-7; TRBD1 might be the D (6 bases). CDR1 and CDR2 (germline): SGHRS, YFSETQ. V was trimmed by 4 bases and J by 2 bases, leaving 10 bases between them. This CDR3 contains 13 residues. The CDR3 region is CASSAPGAYEQYF. DNA for the CDR3: TGCGCCAGCAGCGCCCCAGGGGCCTACGAGCAGTACTTC.

The rearrangement joins TRBV7-3 to TRBJ2-2, with TRBD1 matching over 8 bases. This CDR3 region has 15 residues. Trimming at V came to 4 bases and at J to 7 bases, leaving 8 bases not matched to a gene. Germline loops: CDR1 SGHTA, CDR2 FQGTGA. The CDR3 sequence: CASSSPRGPGGELFF. The CDR3, as DNA: TGTGCCAGCAGCTCCCCCAGGGGGCCGGGCGGGGAGCTGTTTTTT.